This T cell receptor (beta chain) originates from a study of Ad26.COV2.S vaccination and SARS-CoV-2 variants. As for the study in general: Intramuscular Ad26.COV2.S at 5x10^10 or 1x10^11 viral particles.

Treatment meaning: around 19 received Ad26.COV2.S at low or high dose, single or two shots; a few received placebo; per-sample allocation not given. Collection of the samples took place on day 63 after the first injection of vaccine or placebo. An adult aged 18-55 years in Boston served as the donor. Libraries were prepared by immunoSEQ multiplex PCR; TCRdb keeps only in-frame clonotypes and omits some of them. The repertoire holds hundreds of thousands of clones, approximately 86% seen once, with around 10% in the top ten. The germline gives CDR1 LNHNV, CDR2 YYDKDF (reference sequence). Trimming removed 0 bases at V and 2 bases at J, with 11 bases between. The CDR3 is made up of 16 amino acids.

V and J are TRBV15 and TRBJ1-3; D is perhaps TRBD1 (5 bases). The TCR comes from a person aged 18-65 years who received the Ad26.COV2.S COVID-19 vaccine or a placebo. The source material was peripheral blood, sampled in a trial of Ad26.COV2.S vaccine versus placebo. The DNA for the CDR3 is TGTGCCACCAGCAGAGAATTAACAGGAGCTGGAAACACCATATATTTT. Residues: CATSRELTGAGNTIYF.